This T cell receptor beta chain was recorded in a study of CD8 T cells in ankylosing spondylitis. Overall study findings and caveats: It appeared that ankylosing spondylitis blood was characterized by a TCR beta motif of roughly 8 highly homologous variants. Reports of some motif variants in reactive arthritis synovial fluid and blood predate this one.

The CDR3 is 17 residues long. The germline V gene has CDR1 SGHRS and CDR2 YFSETQ. Molecular-barcoded quantitative 5'-RACE produced these TCR beta libraries. MiXCR, run by TCRdb on the 5' RACE reads, gives a single entry per CDR3 protein. In the table there are about 390,000 distinct CDR3 sequences, around 20% of which are singletons. With regard to this clonotype: The antigen is not known. One end of the junction varies from germline; a read error may be responsible.

The chain has TRBV5-1 and TRBJ2-3; 9 bases are shared with TRBD2. The sequencing sample was made of blood, either unsorted or a sorted T cell fraction (not recorded which). This sequence was found in a male donor with ankylosing spondylitis. This chain's CDR3 is CASSFPLSGSGTHTQYF. CDR3 bases: TGCGCCAGCAGCTTCCCCCTTAGCGGGAGTGGCACACATACGCAGTATTTT.